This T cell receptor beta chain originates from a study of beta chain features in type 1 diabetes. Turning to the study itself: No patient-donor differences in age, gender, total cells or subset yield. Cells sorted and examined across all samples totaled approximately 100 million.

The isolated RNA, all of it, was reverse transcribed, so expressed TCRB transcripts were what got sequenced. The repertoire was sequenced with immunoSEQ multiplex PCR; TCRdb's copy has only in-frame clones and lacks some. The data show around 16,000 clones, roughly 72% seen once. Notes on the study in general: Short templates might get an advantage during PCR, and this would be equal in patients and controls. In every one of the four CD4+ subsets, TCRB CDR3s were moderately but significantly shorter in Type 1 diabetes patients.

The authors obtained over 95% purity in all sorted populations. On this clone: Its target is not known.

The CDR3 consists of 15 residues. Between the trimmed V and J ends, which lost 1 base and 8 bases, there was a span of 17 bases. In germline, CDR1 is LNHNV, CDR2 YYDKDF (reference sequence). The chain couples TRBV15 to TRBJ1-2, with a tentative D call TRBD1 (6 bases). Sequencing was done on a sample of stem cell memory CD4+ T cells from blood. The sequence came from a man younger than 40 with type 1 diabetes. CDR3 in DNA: TGTGCCACCAGCAGAGCCTCCGGGACATCATTAGGCTACACCTTC. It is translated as CATSRASGTSLGYTF.